These T cell receptor beta chains were read from a single sample in a study of T cells in tumors and immune-related adverse events. The data were produced by immunoSEQ multiplex PCR, yet TCRdb's version contains in-frame clones alone and is incomplete. The table includes roughly 10,000 clones, roughly 90% detected once. Sequenced material: lymph node tissue, taken from a patient treated with anti-PD-1 therapy. These receptors came from a female donor with metastatic renal cell carcinoma. CDR3s include the opening cysteine and the closing phenylalanine or tryptophan. The D gene is left open where the match is weak. Where a row states a size, it is once, few, many or the class of an expanded clone; other rows omit it.

abundance: once
j_gene: TRBJ1-5
v_gene: TRBV2
d_gene: TRBD1
CDR3nt: TGTGCCAGCAGCCAAAGGACAGGCGCCTTTGGGCAGCCCCAGCATTTT
CDR3aa: CASSQRTGAFGQPQHF

abundance: NA
j_gene: TRBJ1-2
v_gene: TRBV15
d_gene: TRBD1
CDR3nt: TGTGCCACCAGCAGGGCCCGGACAGGGTTTTCCTATGGCTACACCTTC
CDR3aa: CATSRARTGFSYGYTF

abundance: NA
j_gene: TRBJ1-1
v_gene: TRBV11-2
d_gene: NA
CDR3nt: TGTGCCAGCAGCTCCCTTACCTCACAGGGTTTGAACACTGAAGCTTTCTTT
CDR3aa: CASSSLTSQGLNTEAFF

abundance: NA
j_gene: TRBJ1-1
v_gene: TRBV18
d_gene: NA
CDR3nt: TGTGCCAGCTCACCACTACGGGAGCGAGGGGCTTTCTTT
CDR3aa: CASSPLRERGAFF

abundance: NA
j_gene: TRBJ2-2
v_gene: TRBV4-1
d_gene: TRBD2
CDR3nt: TGCGCCAGCAGCCAAGAGCCCCGAGCTAGCGGGGGGGCCGGGGAGCTGTTTTTT
CDR3aa: CASSQEPRASGGAGELFF

abundance: NA
j_gene: TRBJ2-7
v_gene: TRBV27
d_gene: NA
CDR3nt: TGTGCCAGCGTTATGTGGCCGGGCGCCGAGCAGTACTTC
CDR3aa: CASVMWPGAEQYF

abundance: NA
j_gene: TRBJ2-6
v_gene: TRBV5-1
d_gene: TRBD1
CDR3nt: TGCGCCAGCAGCTTGAGACAGGGGGCTGGGGCCAACGTCCTGACTTTC
CDR3aa: CASSLRQGAGANVLTF

abundance: few
j_gene: TRBJ1-5
v_gene: TRBV5-1
d_gene: NA
CDR3nt: TGCGCCAGCAGCTTGGAGGGCAGGGATCAGCCCCAGCATTTT
CDR3aa: CASSLEGRDQPQHF

abundance: NA
j_gene: TRBJ2-1
v_gene: TRBV4-1
d_gene: TRBD2
CDR3nt: TGCGCCAGCAGCCCGCAATGGACTAGCGGGGGAAACAATGAGCAGTTCTTC
CDR3aa: CASSPQWTSGGNNEQFF

abundance: NA
j_gene: TRBJ1-1
v_gene: TRBV2
d_gene: TRBD1
CDR3nt: TGTGCCAGCAGTCCCGTGGACAGGGGAAGGACTGAAGCTTTCTTT
CDR3aa: CASSPVDRGRTEAFF

abundance: NA
j_gene: TRBJ1-3
v_gene: TRBV7-2
d_gene: NA
CDR3nt: TGTGCCAGCAGCTCGAATAGATACTCTGGAAACACCATATATTTT
CDR3aa: CASSSNRYSGNTIYF

abundance: NA
j_gene: TRBJ1-6
v_gene: TRBV5-1
d_gene: NA
CDR3nt: TGCGCCAGCAGCTCAGACATGACTAATTCACCCCTCCACTTT
CDR3aa: CASSSDMTNSPLHF

abundance: NA
j_gene: TRBJ1-4
v_gene: TRBV2
d_gene: TRBD1
CDR3nt: TGTGCCAGCAGTGCACAGGGGGAAAAACTGTTTTTT
CDR3aa: CASSAQGEKLFF

abundance: once
j_gene: TRBJ1-5
v_gene: TRBV28
d_gene: NA
CDR3nt: TGTGCCAGCAAAACTGGGGGGAGGGTAGGCAATCAGCCCCAGCATTTT
CDR3aa: CASKTGGRVGNQPQHF

abundance: NA
j_gene: TRBJ2-7
v_gene: TRBV19
d_gene: NA
CDR3nt: TGTGCCAGTAGTGCCCCCGGGACCGGGCCTACCGTCGAGCAGTACTTC
CDR3aa: CASSAPGTGPTVEQYF

abundance: NA
j_gene: TRBJ1-5
v_gene: TRBV6-5
d_gene: NA
CDR3nt: TGTGCCAGCGGGGGGAGTCAACCCCAGCATTTT
CDR3aa: CASGGSQPQHF

abundance: NA
j_gene: TRBJ2-5
v_gene: TRBV27
d_gene: NA
CDR3nt: TGTGCCAGCGGGGGGGCCCTTTTTAGTGAGACCCAGTACTTC
CDR3aa: CASGGALFSETQYF

abundance: NA
j_gene: TRBJ2-5
v_gene: TRBV20-1
d_gene: TRBD1
CDR3nt: TGCAGTGCTGACAGGGATGAGACCCAGTACTTC
CDR3aa: CSADRDETQYF

abundance: once
j_gene: TRBJ2-7
v_gene: TRBV27
d_gene: TRBD1
CDR3nt: TGTGCCAGCAGTACTCAGGACAGGGGGGGAACCTACGAGCAGTACTTC
CDR3aa: CASSTQDRGGTYEQYF

abundance: NA
j_gene: TRBJ1-1
v_gene: TRBV5-6
d_gene: TRBD1
CDR3nt: TGTGCCAGCAGCCCAACCACAGGGGGCGCGGTCGAAGCTTTCTTT
CDR3aa: CASSPTTGGAVEAFF

abundance: NA
j_gene: TRBJ2-1
v_gene: TRBV2
d_gene: NA
CDR3nt: TGTGCCAGCTCTAGCTTGATGGGTACGAGTGAGCAGTTCTTC
CDR3aa: CASSSLMGTSEQFF

abundance: once
j_gene: TRBJ1-2
v_gene: TRBV18
d_gene: NA
CDR3nt: TGTGCCAGCTCACCCTCTAGCGCATTACAAATCCTATATGGCTACACCTTC
CDR3aa: CASSPSSALQILYGYTF

abundance: NA
j_gene: TRBJ2-5
v_gene: TRBV2
d_gene: TRBD2
CDR3nt: TGTGCCAGCGGTAGGACTAGCGGGGTCGGGGAGACCCAGTACTTC
CDR3aa: CASGRTSGVGETQYF

abundance: NA
j_gene: TRBJ1-5
v_gene: TRBV7-2
d_gene: NA
CDR3nt: TGTGCCAGCAGCCGCAATAACCTCGGGCTCGGGGGGCAGCCCCAGCATTTT
CDR3aa: CASSRNNLGLGGQPQHF

abundance: NA
j_gene: TRBJ2-7
v_gene: TRBV18
d_gene: NA
CDR3nt: TGTGCCAGCTCACTTGGGGTTCGCGACGAGCAGTACTTC
CDR3aa: CASSLGVRDEQYF

abundance: NA
j_gene: TRBJ1-2
v_gene: TRBV15
d_gene: NA
CDR3nt: TGTGCCACCAGCAGAGATGGGCTCTGGGGCTACACCTTC
CDR3aa: CATSRDGLWGYTF

abundance: NA
j_gene: TRBJ2-3
v_gene: TRBV30
d_gene: NA
CDR3nt: TGTGCCTGGAGGAGGAGGAGAAACTCCAGGGATACGCAGTATTTT
CDR3aa: CAWRRRRNSRDTQYF

abundance: once
j_gene: TRBJ1-1
v_gene: TRBV7-2
d_gene: NA
CDR3nt: TGTGCCAGCAGCTTATATGGACAGAGGGGAGAAGCTTTCTTT
CDR3aa: CASSLYGQRGEAFF

abundance: once
j_gene: TRBJ1-5
v_gene: TRBV4-1
d_gene: NA
CDR3nt: TGCGCCAGCAGCCAAGAGGGGGGCGGGGCTCAGCCCCAGCATTTT
CDR3aa: CASSQEGGGAQPQHF

abundance: NA
j_gene: TRBJ1-2
v_gene: TRBV21-1
d_gene: NA
CDR3nt: TGTGCCAGCAGCCCCACGACAGGGGGGAACTATGGCTACACCTTC
CDR3aa: CASSPTTGGNYGYTF

abundance: once
j_gene: TRBJ2-7
v_gene: TRBV6-5
d_gene: TRBD2
CDR3nt: TGTGCCAGCAGTAAAAGCGGGAGCTCCTACGAGCAGTACTTC
CDR3aa: CASSKSGSSYEQYF

abundance: NA
j_gene: TRBJ2-5
v_gene: TRBV14
d_gene: NA
CDR3nt: TGTGCCAGCGGAGCACTAGGGCCCCAAGAGACCCAGTACTTC
CDR3aa: CASGALGPQETQYF

abundance: NA
j_gene: TRBJ1-5
v_gene: TRBV5-1
d_gene: NA
CDR3nt: TGCGCCAGCAGTTCCAAACTTGCGGATAAGCATTTT
CDR3aa: CASSSKLADKHF

abundance: once
j_gene: TRBJ1-1
v_gene: TRBV4-3
d_gene: TRBD1
CDR3nt: TGCGCCAGCAGCCTAGGGACAGGGGGTACTGAAGCTTTCTTT
CDR3aa: CASSLGTGGTEAFF

abundance: once
j_gene: TRBJ1-3
v_gene: TRBV29-1
d_gene: NA
CDR3nt: TGCAGCGTTGCTTCAGGAGTAGCTGGAAACACCATATATTTT
CDR3aa: CSVASGVAGNTIYF

abundance: NA
j_gene: TRBJ1-4
v_gene: TRBV28
d_gene: TRBD1
CDR3nt: TGTGCCAGCTCGACAGGGGGTAATGAAAAACTGTTTTTT
CDR3aa: CASSTGGNEKLFF

abundance: once
j_gene: TRBJ2-1
v_gene: TRBV7-2
d_gene: NA
CDR3nt: TGTGCCAGCGAAAGGGGTAGGGACCGTCGCCTTTACAATGAGCAGTTCTTC
CDR3aa: CASERGRDRRLYNEQFF

abundance: NA
j_gene: TRBJ2-3
v_gene: TRBV5-1
d_gene: NA
CDR3nt: TGCGCCAGCAGCTTGGGACAGGCCGCAGATACGCAGTATTTT
CDR3aa: CASSLGQAADTQYF

abundance: NA
j_gene: TRBJ2-3
v_gene: TRBV18
d_gene: NA
CDR3nt: TGTGCCAGCTCCGTAGCGGCTAGCACAGATACGCAGTATTTT
CDR3aa: CASSVAASTDTQYF

abundance: NA
j_gene: TRBJ2-3
v_gene: TRBV7-9
d_gene: TRBD2
CDR3nt: TGTGCCAGCAGCCCCAGGACTAGGGAGGTTATGACGCAGTATTTT
CDR3aa: CASSPRTREVMTQYF

abundance: NA
j_gene: TRBJ1-1
v_gene: TRBV6-6
d_gene: TRBD1
CDR3nt: TGTGCCAGCAGCCTACGGACAGGGCGGCAGGAAGCTTTCTTT
CDR3aa: CASSLRTGRQEAFF

abundance: NA
j_gene: TRBJ2-6
v_gene: TRBV6-1
d_gene: NA
CDR3nt: TGTGCCAGCAGGCGCCCGGGCTCTGGGGCCAACGTCCTGACTTTC
CDR3aa: CASRRPGSGANVLTF